Listed below are T cell receptor beta chains from one sample, sequenced in a study of blood T cells in healthy people across ages. TCRdb reprocessed the 5' RACE reads via MiXCR and lists one record per CDR3 protein. The sample carries about 1.4 million distinct CDR3 sequences, approximately 59% recorded once. The sample consisted of blood. The receptors originated from a man between 18 and 35 years old in good health. Each CDR3 is given with its conserved first and last residue.

j_call | v_call | cdr3_length | cdr3_aa
TRBJ1-2 | TRBV20-1 | 11 | CSAYWGAGYTF
TRBJ2-7 | TRBV6-5 | 14 | CASSYSDPRGEQYF
TRBJ2-3 | TRBV20-1 | 17 | CSASLLASSGGTDTQYF
TRBJ2-3 | TRBV10-3 | 16 | CAISELERGPTDTQYF
TRBJ1-6 | TRBV4-1 | 14 | CASSQTTTGSPLHF
TRBJ1-2 | TRBV29-1 | 13 | CSVESWAGGGYTF
TRBJ2-3 | TRBV4-1 | 17 | CASSQVLAGAHTDTQYF
TRBJ1-1 | TRBV7-9 | 14 | CASSLVRVNTEAFF
TRBJ1-6 | TRBV25-1 | 13 | CASKDSGASPLHF
TRBJ2-1 | TRBV10-3 | 12 | CAIDRGDNEQFF
TRBJ2-7 | TRBV6-5 | 16 | CASSYSAASPSYEQYF
TRBJ2-7 | TRBV2 | 16 | CASSDVNGTGSYEQYF
TRBJ2-7 | TRBV7-9 | 12 | CASSKTSHEQYF
TRBJ2-3 | TRBV14 | 14 | CTSSRLVETDTQYF
TRBJ2-1 | TRBV2 | 14 | CASRRPSGSGEQFF